Shown below are 12 T cell receptor beta chains from a single sample sequenced in a study of a mutant IDH1 vaccine in newly diagnosed glioma. Here immunoSEQ multiplex PCR was the method, and the copy in TCRdb shows in-frame clones only, minus some. The repertoire holds around 50,000 clones, with about 88% as singletons. Antigens for these TCRs are unknown. Time point reported: week 47, end of study. All doses held 300 ug of mutant IDH1 20-mer peptide, with topical imiquimod. Sequencing was performed on PBMCs, taken from a glioma patient whose treatment included an IDH1 peptide vaccine. These receptors came from a woman aged 25 to 39 with glioma. Some clones in this sample may be carry-over from other donors' samples.

The table lists this clone with a few counts. The chain joins TRBV5-8 to TRBJ1-4; no clear D gene. The germline CDR1 and CDR2 sequences are SGHTS and YDEGEE. V was pared by 0 bases and J by 8 bases, with 11 bases between. The CDR3 covers 14 residues. The DNA for the CDR3 is TGTGCCAGCAGCTTGGGGCAGGTCCACGAAAAACTGTTTTTT. Translated, it gives CASSLGQVHEKLFF.

The CDR3 spells CASREGLDEQFF. In nucleotides, the CDR3 is TGTGCCAGCAGGGAGGGACTGGATGAGCAGTTCTTC. This sequence joins TRBV2 and TRBJ2-1; the D gene is possibly TRBD2 (6 bases). Germline CDR1 and CDR2: SNHLY and FYNNEI. The CDR3 runs to 12 residues. V was cut by 6 bases and J by 8 bases, with 11 bases left in between.

This clone was found a few times. The chain couples TRBV28 to TRBJ2-7; TRBD2 aligns across 7 bases. This CDR3 comprises 16 residues. The germline CDR1 and CDR2 sequences are MDHEN and SYDVKM. Losses at the gene ends were 2 bases for V and 6 bases for J; bases not matched to a gene: 13. The CDR3 nucleotides are TGTGCCAGCAGTTTAAGAAGGGCGGGAGTCTGGGGCGAGCAGTACTTC. Its protein product is CASSLRRAGVWGEQYF.

Comment on this clone: The same CDR3 is also encoded by other DNA sequences in this sample. V usage is TRBV6-5 and J usage is TRBJ2-7; 9 bases are a match to TRBD1. Germline CDR1 and CDR2: MNHEY and SVGAGI. J gave up 3 bases and V 5 bases, and 5 bases lay outside the gene matches. CDR3 length: 14 residues. The CDR3 DNA reads TGTGCCAGCAGTCTTAGACAGGGGGGCTACGAGCAGTACTTC. As protein: CASSLRQGGYEQYF.

The rearrangement joins TRBV4-1 to TRBJ2-7, with D possibly TRBD2 on 5 matching bases. Germline V gene data show CDR1 as MGHRA and CDR2 as YSYEKL. With 1 base removed from V and 0 bases from J, the gap between germline ends came to 16 bases. The CDR3 is 17 amino acids. The CDR3 is CASSQVFSGKRSYEQYF. As DNA, the CDR3 is TGCGCCAGCAGCCAAGTTTTTTCGGGGAAGCGCTCCTACGAGCAGTACTTC.

The chain employs TRBV10-3 and TRBJ2-5; 9 nucleotides align to TRBD1. The J segment lost 6 bases and the V segment lost 10 bases, leaving 9 bases of the junction unmatched. CDR1 is ENHRY, CDR2 SYGVKD, per germline. There are 13 residues in the CDR3. CDR3 sequence (DNA): TGTGCCACCCGGACAGGGGAAGGGAAGACCCAGTACTTC. Encoded protein: CATRTGEGKTQYF.

This chain connects TRBV5-4 to TRBJ2-2, with D perhaps assigned TRBD1 or TRBD2 (5 bases each). Deletions cut 6 bases from V and 3 bases from J, with 12 bases between. The CDR3 length is 14 residues. Germline assignment: CDR1 SGHNT and CDR2 YYREEE (reference sequence). CDR3 in DNA: TGTGCCAGCATCCGGGACGGTGACACCGGGGAGCTGTTTTTT. It translates to CASIRDGDTGELFF.

This clone came up once. The chain carries TRBV5-6 and TRBJ1-4; tentatively, D is TRBD1 (6 bases). The length of the CDR3 is 16 residues. Per germline, CDR1 SGHDT and CDR2 YYEEEE. Trimming stripped 4 bases from V and 4 bases from J, with 17 bases between. The CDR3 DNA is TGTGCCAGCAGCCTAAGACAGGAAGGTGATAATGAAAAACTGTTTTTT. Translation gives CASSLRQEGDNEKLFF. The full variable domain, its missing parts supplied by reference TRBV5-6 and TRBJ1-4, is DAGVTQSPTHLIKTRGQQVTLRCSPKSGHDTVSWYQQALGQGPQFIFQYYEEEERQRGNFPDRFSGHQFPNYSSELNVNALLLGDSALYLCASSLRQEGDNEKLFFGSGTQLSVL.

The chain carries TRBV2 and TRBJ2-1; TRBD2 matches at 8 bases. Losses at the gene ends were 6 bases for V and 4 bases for J; bases not matched to a gene: 2. This CDR3 contains 13 residues. Germline lookup yields CDR1 SNHLY and CDR2 FYNNEI. The CDR3 nucleotides are TGTGCCAGCAGCGGGGGGGGGTACAATGAGCAGTTCTTC. It encodes CASSGGGYNEQFF.

A single count supports this clone. This chain joins TRBV9 and TRBJ1-3; TRBD1 might be the D (6 bases). With 3 bases removed from V and 4 bases from J, the gap between germline ends came to 11 bases. Germline V gene lookup returns CDR1 SGDLS and CDR2 YYNGEE. The CDR3 contains 14 residues. CDR3 in amino acids: CASSAQGYGNTIYF. The CDR3 nucleotides read TGTGCCAGCAGCGCCCAGGGGTACGGAAACACCATATATTTT.

This clone was picked up a small number of times. V is TRBV5-1 and J is TRBJ2-2, with a possible D match to TRBD2 (5 bases). The CDR3 is 13 residues long. Trimming pared 7 bases from V and 5 bases from J, leaving 12 bases between. Germline V gene data show CDR1 as SGHRS and CDR2 as YFSETQ. The CDR3: CASAPGGTGELFF. The DNA for the CDR3 is TGCGCCAGCGCCCCAGGAGGTACCGGGGAGCTGTTTTTT.

In regard to this clone: Other DNA sequences in the sample encode the same CDR3. The gene calls are TRBV6-6 and TRBJ2-7; unclear D gene. CDR1 MNHNY and CDR2 SVGAGI come from the germline V gene (reference sequence). Trimming pared 5 bases from V and 3 bases from J, leaving 5 bases between. There are 11 residues in the CDR3. The CDR3 DNA is TGTGCCAGCAGTCCCAGCTACGAGCAGTACTTC. It yields the protein CASSPSYEQYF.